This T cell receptor (beta chain) came from a study of control samples from healthy donors and cancer patients. Sequencing used immunoSEQ multiplex PCR; TCRdb keeps in-frame clones, though not all of them. This table holds 120,000 or so clones, roughly 91% found once. This receptor was identified in a man aged 45-60 years with head and neck cancer. Sequencing was done on a sample of PBMCs.

CDR3 DNA sequence: TGTGCCAGCAGCTTAAATTCGGCGGTTGGCGAGCAGTACTTC. It specifies CASSLNSAVGEQYF. V and J are TRBV7-2 and TRBJ2-7; D is unresolved. This CDR3 is 14 amino acids long. Trimming cost V 2 bases and J 6 bases, with 14 bases left between them. The germline V gene has CDR1 SGHTA and CDR2 FQGNSA.